These 8 T cell receptor beta chains came from one sample sequenced in a study of blood T cell dynamics during melanoma immunotherapy. The time point was: pre-treatment baseline. Using immunoSEQ multiplex PCR, the repertoire was profiled, and TCRdb retains in-frame clones only, with some absent. This table has about 15,000 clones, approximately 81% appearing once. This material consisted of blood, taken from a patient treated with checkpoint blockade. The receptors come from a human donor with melanoma.

This rearrangement joins TRBV5-1 to TRBJ1-1; D is possibly TRBD1 (6 bases). This CDR3 contains 16 residues. CDR1 SGHRS and CDR2 YFSETQ come from the germline V gene. Trimming took 0 bases from V and 0 from J, leaving 12 bases between them. CDR3 region: CASSLGGTHMNTEAFF. The CDR3 DNA reads TGCGCCAGCAGCTTGGGGGGGACACATATGAACACTGAAGCTTTCTTT. Variable domain in full (rest from reference TRBV5-1 and TRBJ1-1): KAGVTQTPRYLIKTRGQQVTLSCSPISGHRSVSWYQQTPGQGLQFLFEYFSETQRNKGNFPGRFSGRQFSNSRSEMNVSTLELGDSALYLCASSLGGTHMNTEAFFGQGTRLTVV.

The chain recombines TRBV5-1 with TRBJ2-5, with D uncertain. Per germline, CDR1 SGHRS and CDR2 YFSETQ. Trimming took off 3 bases at V and 3 bases at J, with 9 bases between the two ends. This CDR3 has 13 amino acids. The CDR3 region has the DNA TGCGCCAGCAGCTCTCCACCGAAAGAGACCCAGTACTTC. It is translated as CASSSPPKETQYF.

To note about this clone: A junction boundary mismatches the germline segment, possibly from a read error. At the DNA level, this CDR3 is encoded by other sequences in the same sample as well. V is TRBV4-1 and J is TRBJ2-1; no clear D gene. This CDR3 is 13 amino acids long. Germline V gives CDR1 MGHRA, CDR2 YSYEKL. CDR3 amino acids: CASSPWLPNEQFF. Here the CDR3 DNA reads TGTGCCAGCAGCCCTTGGTTACCCAATGAGCAGTTCTTC.

This clone was seen more than once but under ten times. This rearrangement joins TRBV7-6 to TRBJ2-7; 8 bases match TRBD1. This CDR3 contains 15 residues. Germline values: CDR1 SGHVS, CDR2 FNYEAQ. J gave up 3 bases and V 3 bases, and 7 bases lay outside the gene matches. As DNA, the CDR3 is TGTGCCAGCAGCTTGGGACAGGATCCGGTCTACGAGCAGTACTTC. This sequence encodes CASSLGQDPVYEQYF. Full variable domain (remainder filled in from reference TRBV7-6 and TRBJ2-7): GAGVSQSPRYKVTKRGQDVALRCDPISGHVSLYWYRQALGQGPEFLTYFNYEAQQDKSGLPNDRFSAERPEGSISTLTIQRTEQRDSAMYRCASSLGQDPVYEQYFGPGTRLTVT.

The chain has TRBV13 and TRBJ2-3; no firm D call. Germline V gene data show CDR1 as PRHDT and CDR2 as FYEKMQ (reference sequence). This CDR3 spans 12 amino acids. V gave up 5 bases and J gave up 2 bases, with 5 bases separating them. The CDR3 loop is CASSTTTDTQYF. The CDR3 coding sequence is TGTGCCAGCAGCACCACCACAGATACGCAGTATTTT.

This clone showed up just once. This chain joins TRBV10-3 and TRBJ2-3, with 7 bases lining up with TRBD1. With V trimmed by 6 bases and J by 0 bases, 9 bases remained unmatched. The CDR3 has 16 amino acids. Per germline, CDR1 ENHRY and CDR2 SYGVKD. CDR3 nucleotides: TGTGCCATCAGGGACCGACAGGGTGCTAGCACAGATACGCAGTATTTT. Its translation: CAIRDRQGASTDTQYF.

A few counts support this clone. The chain joins TRBV2 to TRBJ2-7; D possibly corresponds to TRBD2 (5 bases). The germline V gene encodes CDR1 SNHLY and CDR2 FYNNEI. The CDR3 contains 13 residues. V lost 6 bases and J 1 base, leaving 10 bases between the germline ends. The CDR3 bases are TGTGCCAGCAGGGGAGAGTGGTCCTACGAGCAGTACTTC. Translating gives CASRGEWSYEQYF.

This rearrangement joins TRBV11-3 to TRBJ2-2, with 8 bases matching TRBD1. This CDR3 region has 16 residues. V lost 5 bases to trimming and J lost 6 bases; unmatched junction nucleotides: 11. Germline V lookup: CDR1 SGHNT, CDR2 YENEEA. The CDR3 DNA is TGTGCCAGCAGCCAAAGGACAGGGCTGATCGCCGGGGAGCTGTTTTTT. Translating it yields CASSQRTGLIAGELFF.